This entry lists 28 T cell receptor beta chains sequenced from one sample in a study of cytomegalovirus exposure and HLA in healthy donors. Vbeta (60) and Jbeta (13) primers were used in the PCR. Measured with immunoSEQ multiplex PCR; TCRdb has only the in-frame clones, and not every one. The sample has roughly 200,000 clones, 70% to 80% seen once. Sequencing was done on a sample of PBMCs. The origin of the receptors is a man aged 55 to 69 in good health and CMV-seronegative.

The J gene is TRBJ2-1, the V gene TRBV6-5, with TRBD2 as a possible D gene (5 bases). Between the trimmed V and J ends, which lost 2 bases and 5 bases, there was a span of 7 bases. CDR1 is MNHEY, CDR2 SVGAGI, per germline. This CDR3 region has 13 residues. The CDR3 protein is CASSYERDNEQFF. Written as DNA, the CDR3 is TGTGCCAGCAGTTACGAGAGGGACAATGAGCAGTTCTTC.

The rearrangement links TRBV27 to TRBJ2-7; 8 nucleotides agree with TRBD1. V was pared by 0 bases and J by 3 bases, with 7 bases of the junction left unmatched. This CDR3 has 16 amino acids. Germline CDR1 reads MNHEY; CDR2 reads SMNVEV (reference sequence). The CDR3 is CASSLSGDRGNYEQYF. The CDR3 DNA is TGTGCCAGCAGTTTATCCGGAGACAGGGGAAACTACGAGCAGTACTTC.

The chain recombines TRBV5-1 with TRBJ2-7; TRBD1 matches 7 bases. The germline V gene has CDR1 SGHRS and CDR2 YFSETQ. The length of the CDR3 is 16 residues. The trim removed 0 bases at V and 3 bases at J, leaving 9 bases unmatched. This chain's CDR3 is CASSLGGTGADYEQYF. CDR3 in DNA: TGCGCCAGCAGCTTGGGGGGCACAGGGGCAGACTACGAGCAGTACTTC. Based on the CDR3 plus reference TRBV5-1 and TRBJ2-7, the full variable domain is KAGVTQTPRYLIKTRGQQVTLSCSPISGHRSVSWYQQTPGQGLQFLFEYFSETQRNKGNFPGRFSGRQFSNSRSEMNVSTLELGDSALYLCASSLGGTGADYEQYFGPGTRLTVT.

Comments on this clone: One end of the junction varies from germline; a read error may be responsible. The V gene is TRBV7-7, the J gene TRBJ2-2; D gene ambiguous. Germline lookup yields CDR1 SSHAT and CDR2 FNYEAQ (reference sequence). The CDR3 totals 13 residues. For the CDR3, the DNA is TGTGCTAGCAGCCTAACGAACACCGGGGAGCTGTTTTTT. Protein: CASSLTNTGELFF. Supplemented by reference TRBV7-7 and TRBJ2-2, the full variable domain reads GAGVSQSPRYKVTKRGQDVTLRCDPISSHATLYWYQQALGQGPEFLTYFNYEAQPDKSGLPSDRFSAERPEGSISTLTIQRTEQRDSAMYRCASSLTNTGELFFGEGSRLTVL.

V is TRBV29-1 and J is TRBJ2-2; a possible D gene is TRBD1 (6 bases). Trimming cost V 3 bases and J 7 bases, with 15 bases left between them. The CDR3 contains 14 residues. Germline V CDR1 and CDR2: SQVTM, ANQGSEA. The CDR3 region is CSVELQGLGGELFF. CDR3 coding DNA: TGCAGCGTTGAGCTTCAGGGGCTGGGCGGGGAGCTGTTTTTT.

This clone is a singleton in its sample. The V and J genes are TRBV6-5 and TRBJ2-7, with D perhaps TRBD2 (5 bases). The CDR3 sequence is 13 residues long. Trimming left V 2 bases short and J 6 bases short, with 11 bases between. Germline values: CDR1 MNHEY, CDR2 SVGAGI. CDR3 sequence: CASSYVGDREQYF. CDR3 DNA: TGTGCCAGCAGTTACGTCGGGGATCGCGAGCAGTACTTC.

V is TRBV28 and J is TRBJ2-1; 9 nucleotides align to TRBD2. Trimming removed 10 bases from V and 8 bases from J; junction bases left unmatched: 12. This CDR3 region has 14 residues. From germline, CDR1 is MDHEN and CDR2 SYDVKM. The CDR3 region is CATQAASGTHEQFF. CDR3 DNA sequence: TGTGCCACCCAGGCGGCTAGCGGGACCCATGAGCAGTTCTTC.

This rearrangement joins TRBV2 to TRBJ1-1; 8 nucleotides agree with TRBD1. This CDR3 is built from 16 residues. Germline V CDR1 and CDR2: SNHLY, FYNNEI. Trimming removed 4 bases from V and 5 bases from J; junction bases left unmatched: 12. This CDR3 is CASSGDWTGRGTEAFF. In DNA, the CDR3 is TGTGCCAGCAGTGGGGACTGGACAGGGCGTGGAACTGAAGCTTTCTTT.

This sequence joins TRBV6-6 and TRBJ2-7; TRBD1 is a possible D gene (6 bases). The CDR3 covers 15 residues. Deletions cut 4 bases from V and 4 bases from J, with 17 bases between. The germline gives CDR1 MNHNY, CDR2 SVGAGI (reference sequence). CDR3 region: CASSSMAGARYEQYF. The CDR3 nucleotides read TGTGCCAGCAGTTCGATGGCAGGGGCAAGGTACGAGCAGTACTTC.

This clone was found a few times. The chain uses TRBV7-3 and TRBJ2-1, with a tentative D call TRBD1 (5 bases). CDR1 is SGHTA and CDR2 is FQGTGA in the germline V gene. V lost 3 bases and J 4 bases, leaving 13 bases between the germline ends. This CDR3 spans 15 amino acids. The CDR3 DNA follows: TGTGCCAGCAGCTTGACAGCCACCTCGTACAATGAGCAGTTCTTC. Residues: CASSLTATSYNEQFF. The full variable domain, its missing parts supplied by reference TRBV7-3 and TRBJ2-1, is GAGVSQTPSNKVTEKGKYVELRCDPISGHTALYWYRQSLGQGPEFLIYFQGTGAADDSGLPNDRFFAVRPEGSVSTLKIQRTERGDSAVYLCASSLTATSYNEQFFGPGTRLTVL.

This clone showed up just once. Here the CDR3 DNA reads TGTGCCAGCAGTCCCGGACAGAACACTGAAGCTTTCTTT. Amino acid sequence: CASSPGQNTEAFF. This sequence joins TRBV28 and TRBJ1-1, with D maybe TRBD1 (5 bases). Per germline, CDR1 MDHEN and CDR2 SYDVKM. The CDR3 runs to 13 residues. Deletions cut 5 bases from V and 1 base from J, with 8 bases between. The full variable domain, completed using reference TRBV28 and TRBJ1-1, is DVKVTQSSRYLVKRTGEKVFLECVQDMDHENMFWYRQDPGLGLRLIYFSYDVKMKEKGDIPEGYSVSREKKERFSLILESASTNQTSMYLCASSPGQNTEAFFGQGTRLTVV.

This clone was observed a handful of times. The genes are TRBV7-2 and TRBJ2-3, with 14 bases fitting TRBD2. J was trimmed by 5 bases and V by 4 bases; bases with no gene match: 5. Germline V gene sequence: CDR1 SGHTA, CDR2 FQGNSA. This CDR3 has 16 amino acids. CDR3 protein: CASSSGLAGGQDTQYF. In DNA form, the CDR3 reads TGTGCCAGCAGCTCTGGACTAGCGGGAGGTCAAGATACGCAGTATTTT. Looking up the rest from reference TRBV7-2 and TRBJ2-3 gives the full variable domain: GAGVSQSPSNKVTEKGKDVELRCDPISGHTALYWYRQSLGQGLEFLIYFQGNSAPDKSGLPSDRFSAERTGGSVSTLTIQRTQQEDSAVYLCASSSGLAGGQDTQYFGPGTRLTVL.

The chain joins TRBV10-3 to TRBJ2-5; 11 nucleotides line up with TRBD2. The junction had 8 bases not matched to a gene; V was cut back by 5 bases and J by 3 bases. This CDR3 region has 16 residues. Per germline, CDR1 ENHRY and CDR2 SYGVKD. As DNA, the CDR3 is TGTGCCATCAGTCGAGAACTAGCGGGAGTAGAAGAGACCCAGTACTTC. It codes for CAISRELAGVEETQYF.

The chain is built from TRBV19 and TRBJ2-2, with 11 bases aligning to TRBD1. Germline values: CDR1 LNHDA, CDR2 SQIVND (reference sequence). This CDR3 spans 18 amino acids. Unmatched junction bases numbered 8, after V lost 0 bases and J lost 5 bases. CDR3 nucleotide sequence: TGTGCCAGTAGTATAGATCTAGGAGGGACAGGGGGGACCGGGGAGCTGTTTTTT. Translating it yields CASSIDLGGTGGTGELFF.

The chain recombines TRBV6-1 with TRBJ2-1, with D perhaps TRBD2 (5 bases). This CDR3 is 13 amino acids long. The germline V gene has CDR1 MNHNS and CDR2 SASEGT. V was cut by 5 bases and J by 9 bases, with 14 bases left in between. The CDR3 here is CASSPIRGGEQFF. CDR3 DNA: TGTGCCAGCAGTCCTATACGGGGTGGTGAGCAGTTCTTC.

This chain joins TRBV2 and TRBJ2-2; a possible D gene is TRBD2 (6 bases). Germline V CDR1 and CDR2: SNHLY, FYNNEI. The V gene lost 3 bases and the J gene lost 0 bases, with 14 bases spanning the gap. The CDR3 consists of 17 residues. The CDR3 DNA sequence: TGTGCCAGCAGTGAGGGACTGCCACTCGCGAACACCGGGGAGCTGTTTTTT. As protein: CASSEGLPLANTGELFF.

CDR3 loop: CASSLRQSTDTQYF. CDR3 sequence (DNA): TGTGCCAGCAGCTTAAGACAGTCAACAGATACGCAGTATTTT. The genes are TRBV5-8 and TRBJ2-3; the D gene is possibly TRBD1 (5 bases). The CDR3 runs 14 residues. Germline assignment: CDR1 SGHTS and CDR2 YDEGEE. V was shortened by 2 bases and J by 3 bases, with 10 bases between the two germline ends.

As to this clone: This sample includes further DNA sequences coding for the same CDR3. V and J are TRBV5-1 and TRBJ2-5; perhaps TRBD1 as D (5 bases). CDR1 SGHRS and CDR2 YFSETQ come from the germline V gene. The V and J ends lost 0 bases and 1 base respectively, with 7 bases between them. The CDR3 contains 14 residues. The CDR3 DNA is TGCGCCAGCAGCTTGGGTCAGGGCCAAGAGACCCAGTACTTC. Protein: CASSLGQGQETQYF.

The chain has TRBV7-8 and TRBJ1-4; TRBD1 matches 7 bases. The CDR3 has 16 amino acids. Looked up from germline, CDR1 is SGHVS and CDR2 is FQNEAQ. With V trimmed by 5 bases and J by 3 bases, 9 bases remained unmatched. For the CDR3, the DNA is TGTGCCAGCAGCGCCCGACAGGGTGCCTCTAATGAAAAACTGTTTTTT. It yields the protein CASSARQGASNEKLFF.

The chain links TRBV7-9 to TRBJ2-7; tentative D call: TRBD2 (6 bases). Per the germline V gene, CDR1 is SEHNR and CDR2 is FQNEAQ (reference sequence). With 4 bases removed from V and 4 bases from J, the gap between germline ends came to 20 bases. The CDR3 has 16 residues. CDR3 in amino acids: CASSYVPTGRNYEQYF. CDR3 in DNA: TGTGCCAGCAGCTATGTGCCGACGGGGAGGAATTACGAGCAGTACTTC.

CDR3 sequence: CASSPRLAGVGLNEQFF. The DNA for the CDR3 is TGTGCCAGCAGCCCTCGACTAGCGGGGGTGGGGCTGAATGAGCAGTTCTTC. The chain combines TRBV14 with TRBJ2-1; 12 bases are a match to TRBD2. With V trimmed by 4 bases and J by 7 bases, 11 bases remained unmatched. The germline V gene has CDR1 SGHDN and CDR2 FVKESK. CDR3 length: 17 amino acids.

The V gene is TRBV6-6, the J gene TRBJ1-4, with D hard to call. V lost 5 bases to trimming and J lost 4 bases, with 14 bases between them. The CDR3 has 15 residues. CDR1 MNHNY and CDR2 SVGAGI come from the germline V gene (reference sequence). The CDR3 DNA sequence: TGTGCCAGCAGTCCCGGGAGTGGTGGTAATGAAAAACTGTTTTTT. This encodes CASSPGSGGNEKLFF.

The chain carries TRBV9 and TRBJ2-5; 8 bases match TRBD1. The J segment lost 4 bases and the V segment lost 3 bases, leaving 5 bases of the junction unmatched. This CDR3 comprises 14 residues. In germline, CDR1 is SGDLS, CDR2 YYNGEE. CDR3 sequence reads: CASSDPGGGETQYF. In DNA form, the CDR3 reads TGTGCCAGCAGCGACCCAGGGGGCGGAGAGACCCAGTACTTC.

The CDR3: CASSEFEYRDYEQYF. CDR3 nucleotide sequence: TGTGCCAGCAGTGAATTTGAGTACAGAGACTACGAGCAGTACTTC. The rearrangement joins TRBV25-1 to TRBJ2-7; the D is unclear. In germline, CDR1 is MGHDK, CDR2 SYGVNS. The CDR3 has 15 residues. The V end was cut by 1 base, the J end by 3 bases, with 13 bases between.

The chain has TRBV2 and TRBJ2-1, with TRBD2 matching over 12 bases. V lost 4 bases, J lost 4 bases, and 8 bases stayed unmatched. Germline values: CDR1 SNHLY, CDR2 FYNNEI. CDR3 length equals 17 residues. CDR3 residues: CASSVPGLAGLYNEQFF. The CDR3 DNA reads as TGTGCCAGCAGTGTACCGGGACTAGCGGGCCTATACAATGAGCAGTTCTTC.

The chain carries TRBV5-1 and TRBJ2-5, with D perhaps matching TRBD2 (6 bases). CDR1 is SGHRS and CDR2 is YFSETQ in the germline V gene. CDR3 length: 14 amino acids. V shed 2 bases and J shed 2 bases, with 10 bases lying between them. CDR3 sequence (DNA): TGCGCCAGCAGCTTCGGGGGACTTCAAGAGACCCAGTACTTC. Translating gives CASSFGGLQETQYF.

The J gene is TRBJ1-5, the V gene TRBV27; 7 bases map to TRBD1. Germline trimming cut 5 bases from V and 5 bases from J; bases unmatched to any gene: 6. The CDR3 sequence is 14 residues long. Germline assignment: CDR1 MNHEY and CDR2 SMNVEV (reference sequence). Written as DNA, the CDR3 is TGTGCCAGCAGTCCGCTACAGGGGTATCAGCCCCAGCATTTT. Its protein product is CASSPLQGYQPQHF.

The chain has TRBV7-2 and TRBJ2-7; 9 positions agree with TRBD2. From germline, CDR1 is SGHTA and CDR2 FQGNSA. V lost 2 bases to trimming and J lost 3 bases; unmatched junction nucleotides: 8. The CDR3 is 16 residues long. The CDR3: CASSLTHAGGSYEQYF. CDR3 nucleotides: TGTGCCAGCAGCTTAACCCATGCGGGAGGGAGCTACGAGCAGTACTTC.